This T cell receptor (beta chain) was recorded in a study of cytomegalovirus exposure and HLA in healthy donors. Study-wide background: Unique TCRs from HLA-typed donors, 85 million to 100 million of them, were held in an early data release.

Amplification used 60 Vbeta primers and 13 Jbeta primers. Method: immunoSEQ multiplex PCR; TCRdb's copy keeps in-frame clones and lacks some. The sample has approximately 100,000 clones; 70% to 80% are singletons. This sequence was found in a woman aged 40 to 50 in good health and CMV-seropositive. Sequencing used PBMCs.

CDR3 nucleotides: TGTGCCAGCAGTGACCCCGACAGGGTCTGGGGCTACACCTTC. This translates into CASSDPDRVWGYTF. This sequence joins TRBV6-1 and TRBJ1-2, with 7 bases lining up with TRBD1. Germline V gives CDR1 MNHNS, CDR2 SASEGT. The V segment lost 3 bases and the J segment 8 bases; nucleotides outside the gene matches: 9. The CDR3 totals 14 residues.